These 24 T cell receptor beta chains share one sample of origin, sequenced in a study of T cell repertoires in cytomegalovirus infection. These TCRs are of unknown antigen specificity. TCRdb re-analysed the reads in MiXCR, keeping a single row per CDR3 protein. Of a few hundred thousand distinct CDR3 sequences listed, 30% to 40% are singletons. The specimen comprised cultured PBMCs, sampled from culture after CMV antigen stimulation. These receptors originate from a human donor in good health (CMV status not recorded). Some clones in this sample may be carry-over from other donors' samples.

The chain uses TRBV20-1 and TRBJ1-6; 7 bases are a match to TRBD1. V gave up 0 bases and J gave up 9 bases; unmatched junction bases: 8. The germline gives CDR1 DFQATT, CDR2 SNEGSKA (reference sequence). CDR3 length equals 15 residues. CDR3 sequence reads: CSARDVRGFGSPLHF. DNA for the CDR3: TGCAGTGCTAGAGATGTCAGGGGGTTTGGTTCACCCCTCCACTTT.

Here the CDR3 DNA reads TGTGCCAGTAGTTTACAGGGGAATAGCAATCAGCCCCAGCATTTT. It yields the protein CASSLQGNSNQPQHF. V usage is TRBV19 and J usage is TRBJ1-5; 7 bases fit TRBD1. V lost 5 bases and J lost 0; bases outside the gene matches: 4. The CDR3 sequence is 15 residues long. Germline loops: CDR1 LNHDA, CDR2 SQIVND (reference sequence).

This clonotype was picked up a small number of times. The V gene is TRBV7-2, the J gene TRBJ2-4, with D tentatively TRBD2 (6 bases). V lost 1 base, J lost 4 bases, and 11 bases lay in between. Germline CDR1 reads SGHTA; CDR2 reads FQGNSA. The CDR3 sequence is 15 residues long. The CDR3 DNA reads TGTGCCAGCAGCTTAGATTTGGGGGGAAAAAACATTCAGTACTTC. It is translated as CASSLDLGGKNIQYF.

The V call is TRBV18, the J call TRBJ2-3; no definite D call. Per germline, CDR1 KGHSH and CDR2 LQKENI. The CDR3 has 14 residues. Trimming left V 4 bases short and J 4 bases short, with 12 bases between. CDR3 residues: CASSLSRPPDTQYF. For the CDR3, the DNA is TGTGCCAGCTCACTGTCACGACCCCCAGATACGCAGTATTTT.

Only a few counts were recorded for this clonotype. J is TRBJ2-1 and V is TRBV28; no definite D call. The CDR3 contains 14 residues. Trimming took 2 bases from V and 7 from J, leaving 12 bases between them. The germline CDR1 and CDR2 sequences are MDHEN and SYDVKM. This chain's CDR3 is CASSLGSPGNEQFF. The DNA for the CDR3 is TGTGCCAGCAGTTTAGGAAGTCCAGGAAATGAGCAGTTCTTC.

The chain links TRBV7-2 to TRBJ1-3, with D possibly TRBD1 on 6 matching bases. CDR3 length: 16 amino acids. CDR1 is SGHTA and CDR2 is FQGNSA in the germline V gene. The germline V and J ends were trimmed by 5 bases and 2 bases, with 16 bases remaining between them. The DNA for the CDR3 is TGTGCCAGCAGCGTAGGGACATTTGTCGCTGGAAACACCATATATTTT. Translation: CASSVGTFVAGNTIYF.

The V and J genes are TRBV12-3 or TRBV12-4 and TRBJ2-2; TRBD2 aligns across 11 bases. The CDR3 loop spans 15 amino acids. V lost 10 bases to trimming and J lost 4 bases; unmatched junction nucleotides: 8. The CDR3 here is CAIRSGTSGTGELFF. CDR3 in DNA: TGTGCCATCCGTTCCGGGACTAGCGGCACCGGGGAGCTGTTTTTT.

In its sample, this clonotype was seen once. CDR3 sequence reads: CASSFPGTLNTEAFF. CDR3 bases: TGTGCCAGCAGTTTCCCAGGGACCTTGAACACTGAAGCTTTCTTT. V usage is TRBV12-3 or TRBV12-4 and J usage is TRBJ1-1; TRBD1 is a possible D gene (5 bases). V lost 3 bases, J lost 0 bases, and 11 bases lay in between. The CDR3 sequence is 15 residues long.

The chain has TRBV20-1 and TRBJ2-1; perhaps TRBD2 as D (5 bases). The CDR3 is 11 residues long. Looked up from germline, CDR1 is DFQATT and CDR2 is SNEGSKA (reference sequence). Deletions cut 3 bases from V and 9 bases from J, with 9 bases between. CDR3 protein: CSARVATEQFF. The CDR3 DNA reads TGCAGTGCTAGGGTAGCGACTGAGCAGTTCTTC.

As DNA, the CDR3 is TGTGCCAGCAGTCCCCACGACCCCCGGGCGTCGTATGGCTACACCTTC. Amino acids: CASSPHDPRASYGYTF. The chain employs TRBV12-3 or TRBV12-4 and TRBJ1-2; D gene unclear. Deletions cut 5 bases from V and 5 bases from J, with 21 bases between. The CDR3 consists of 16 residues.

This clonotype was found many times. The rearrangement uses TRBV7-2 and TRBJ1-1; a possible D gene is TRBD1 (5 bases). This CDR3 contains 15 residues. The V gene lost 3 bases and the J gene lost 0 bases, with 11 bases spanning the gap. Germline V gives CDR1 SGHTA, CDR2 FQGNSA. This chain's CDR3 is CASSFGQGMNTEAFF. The CDR3 nucleotides read TGTGCCAGCAGCTTTGGCCAGGGAATGAACACTGAAGCTTTCTTT.

Details on this clonotype: Compared with germline, one end of the junction differs, possibly owing to a read error. V and J are TRBV6-5 and TRBJ2-2; possible D gene TRBD2, 7 bases. Per the germline V gene, CDR1 is MNHEY and CDR2 is SVGAGI. CDR3 length: 15 amino acids. CDR3 amino acids: CASSYQGRDTGERFF. CDR3 DNA: TGTGCCAGCAGTTACCAGGGGAGGGACACCGGGGAGCGGTTTTTT.

This clonotype occurred a few times. V gene TRBV9 combines with J gene TRBJ2-5; D is perhaps TRBD1 or TRBD2 (5 bases each). The V end was cut by 0 bases, the J end by 0 bases, with 9 bases between. CDR3 length: 15 amino acids. CDR1 is SGDLS, CDR2 YYNGEE, per germline. The DNA of the CDR3 is TGTGCCAGCAGCGTAGGAGGGGTGTACCAAGAGACCCAGTACTTC. Translated, it gives CASSVGGVYQETQYF.

This clonotype was found a few times. V and J are TRBV20-1 and TRBJ2-7, with TRBD2 matching over 9 bases. V gave up 2 bases and J gave up 3 bases; unmatched junction bases: 26. This CDR3 has 21 amino acids. Germline values: CDR1 DFQATT, CDR2 SNEGSKA (reference sequence). The CDR3 DNA follows: TGCAGTGCTAGAAGGCTAGCGGGAAAATTAACTACCCGGACGAGCGACTACGAGCAGTACTTC. This encodes CSARRLAGKLTTRTSDYEQYF.

The V gene is TRBV11-3, the J gene TRBJ1-6; D gene ambiguous. CDR3 length: 12 residues. In germline, CDR1 is SGHNT, CDR2 YENEEA. The V end was cut by 5 bases, the J end by 8 bases, with 7 bases between. CDR3 sequence (DNA): TGTGCCAGCAGCCCGGGTGATTCACCCCTCCACTTT. Amino acid sequence: CASSPGDSPLHF.

This clonotype appeared many times. V gene TRBV7-2 combines with J gene TRBJ1-2, with unresolved D. The CDR3 is made up of 15 amino acids. Germline V gene data show CDR1 as SGHTA and CDR2 as FQGNSA. Trimming cost V 0 bases and J 8 bases, with 16 bases left between them. DNA of the CDR3: TGTGCCAGCAGCTTAGCCGTGCCCCCCGTGGGAGGCTACACCTTC. This codes for CASSLAVPPVGGYTF. The entire variable domain, with the rest obtained from reference TRBV7-2 and TRBJ1-2, is as follows: GAGVSQSPSNKVTEKGKDVELRCDPISGHTALYWYRQSLGQGLEFLIYFQGNSAPDKSGLPSDRFSAERTGGSVSTLTIQRTQQEDSAVYLCASSLAVPPVGGYTFGSGTRLTVV.

This clonotype was seen a single time. V gene TRBV24-1 combines with J gene TRBJ2-1; 11 nucleotides match TRBD2. After removal of 3 bases from V and 7 bases from J, the junction contained 7 bases not matched to a gene. The CDR3 sequence is 16 residues long. Germline CDR1 is KGHDR and CDR2 is SFDVKD. CDR3 sequence (DNA): TGTGCCACCAGTGATCTAGCGGGAGGCATTACAAATGAGCAGTTCTTC. Encoded protein: CATSDLAGGITNEQFF.

This clonotype has only one observation. This chain connects TRBV11-3 to TRBJ1-2, with unresolved D. Trimming removed 2 bases from V and 8 bases from J, with 15 bases in between. This CDR3 spans 14 amino acids. Germline-derived CDR1 and CDR2 are SGHNT and YENEEA. As DNA, the CDR3 is TGTGCCAGCAGCTTACACCTGGACCGATCAGGCTACACCTTC. Translation gives CASSLHLDRSGYTF. The full variable domain, rest sourced from reference TRBV11-3 and TRBJ1-2, is EAGVVQSPRYKIIEKKQPVAFWCNPISGHNTLYWYLQNLGQGPELLIRYENEEAVDDSQLPKDRFSAERLKGVDSTLKIQPAELGDSAVYLCASSLHLDRSGYTFGSGTRLTVV.

This clonotype was recorded at least ten times. CDR3 DNA sequence: TGTGCCAGTAGTACCGGGCATGGGGGATTCTACGAGCAGTACTTC. This codes for CASSTGHGGFYEQYF. The genes are TRBV19 and TRBJ2-7; TRBD1 or TRBD2 may be the D gene (5 bases each). The CDR3 is 15 residues long. From germline, CDR1 is LNHDA and CDR2 SQIVND (reference sequence). V lost 4 bases and J 3 bases, leaving 16 bases between the germline ends.

V gene TRBV11-2 combines with J gene TRBJ1-2, with 9 nucleotides matching TRBD1. The ends lost 2 bases at V and 4 bases at J; junction bases unmatched: 8. The germline V gene encodes CDR1 SGHAT and CDR2 FQNNGV. This CDR3 comprises 16 residues. Here the CDR3 DNA reads TGTGCCAGCAGCTTACCCGGGACAGGGCCTATCTATGGCTACACCTTC. Translation: CASSLPGTGPIYGYTF.

This chain connects TRBV12-3 or TRBV12-4 to TRBJ2-5; 13 bases map to TRBD2. J gave up 5 bases and V 6 bases, and 6 bases lay outside the gene matches. The CDR3 loop spans 15 amino acids. DNA for the CDR3: TGTGCCAGCAGACGTACTAGCGGGAGGGCCGAGACCCAGTACTTC. This gives the protein CASRRTSGRAETQYF.

This clonotype appeared many times. The V gene is TRBV7-2, the J gene TRBJ1-5; the D is unclear. V was clipped by 2 bases and J by 1 base, with 6 bases between them. The germline V gene has CDR1 SGHTA and CDR2 FQGNSA. The CDR3 is 14 amino acids. The CDR3 sequence is CASSLNPSNQPQHF. CDR3 DNA: TGTGCCAGCAGCTTAAATCCGAGCAATCAGCCCCAGCATTTT. The complete variable domain, with remaining parts taken from reference TRBV7-2 and TRBJ1-5, reads GAGVSQSPSNKVTEKGKDVELRCDPISGHTALYWYRQSLGQGLEFLIYFQGNSAPDKSGLPSDRFSAERTGGSVSTLTIQRTQQEDSAVYLCASSLNPSNQPQHFGDGTRLSIL.

CDR3 sequence (DNA): TGCAGTGCAGGGGGGAGGGGCTACGAGCAGTACTTC. This gives the protein CSAGGRGYEQYF. The chain is built from TRBV20-1 and TRBJ2-7, with D tentatively TRBD2 (7 bases). The CDR3 sequence is 12 residues long. Germline V lookup: CDR1 DFQATT, CDR2 SNEGSKA (reference sequence). Trimming pared 6 bases from V and 3 bases from J, leaving 12 bases between.

About this clonotype: This may arise from a read error, as a much more abundant clone is one base away. The chain carries TRBV29-1 and TRBJ2-1, with 8 bases fitting TRBD2. Germline V gene data show CDR1 as SQVTM and CDR2 as ANQGSEA. This CDR3 has 14 residues. CDR3 sequence reads: CSVLLAGEVFGQLF. CDR3 coding DNA: TGCAGCGTTCTCCTAGCGGGTGAGGTTTTTGGGCAGTTATTC.